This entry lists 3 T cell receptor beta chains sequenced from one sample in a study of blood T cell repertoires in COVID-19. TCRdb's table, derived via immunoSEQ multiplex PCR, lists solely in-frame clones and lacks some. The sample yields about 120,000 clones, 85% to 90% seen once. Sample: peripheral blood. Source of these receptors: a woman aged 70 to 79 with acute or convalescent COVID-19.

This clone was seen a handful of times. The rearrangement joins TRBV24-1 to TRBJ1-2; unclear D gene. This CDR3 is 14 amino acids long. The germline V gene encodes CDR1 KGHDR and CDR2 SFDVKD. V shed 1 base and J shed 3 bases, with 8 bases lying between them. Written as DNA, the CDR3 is TGTGCCACCAGTGATTTTAACTTAGACTATGGCTACACCTTC. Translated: CATSDFNLDYGYTF.

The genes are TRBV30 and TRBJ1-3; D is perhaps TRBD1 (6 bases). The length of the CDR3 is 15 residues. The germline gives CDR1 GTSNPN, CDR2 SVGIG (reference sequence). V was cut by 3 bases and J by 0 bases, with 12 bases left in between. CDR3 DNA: TGTGCCTGGAGGAGTGGGGGGGCCTCTGGAAACACCATATATTTT. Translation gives CAWRSGGASGNTIYF.

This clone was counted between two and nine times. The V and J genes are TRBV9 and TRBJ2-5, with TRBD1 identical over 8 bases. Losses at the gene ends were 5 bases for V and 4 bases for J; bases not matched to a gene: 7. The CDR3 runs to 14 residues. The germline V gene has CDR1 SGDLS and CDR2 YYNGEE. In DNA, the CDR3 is TGTGCCAGCAGGCGGACAGGGTGTTTAGAGACCCAGTACTTC. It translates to CASRRTGCLETQYF.